This is a list of T cell receptor beta chains from one sample in a study of T cells in Graves' hyperthyroidism and ophthalmopathy. One entry per CDR3 protein, called by TCRdb with MiXCR from the multiplex PCR reads. The sample consists of approximately 600,000 distinct CDR3 sequences, less than 25% of them appearing once. The sequenced sample was blood. These receptors all come from a man aged 25-40 years with Graves' ophthalmopathy. The CDR3 runs from the conserved cysteine through the conserved F or W. A D gene is named only where the DNA matches it firmly. Where a row states a size, it is once, few, many or the class of an expanded clone; other rows omit it.

CDR3aa	CDR3nt	v_gene	abundance	j_gene	d_gene
CASSQLGAGQGVTEAFF	TGTGCCAGCAGCCAACTAGGGGCGGGACAGGGGGTCACTGAAGCTTTCTTT	TRBV14	-	TRBJ1-1	TRBD1
CASSPGQGVVYGYTF	TGTGCCAGCAGTCCGGGACAGGGCGTCGTCTATGGCTACACCTTC	TRBV28	many	TRBJ1-2	TRBD1
CASSLETSYEEYF	TGCGCCAGCAGCTTGGAGACCTCCTACGAGGAGTACTTC	TRBV5-1	-	TRBJ2-7	-
CASSSQNVEQFF	TGTGCCAGCAGTTCTCAAAATGTGGAGCAGTTCTTC	TRBV6-2/TRBV6-3	-	TRBJ2-1	-
CASNGGTNTGELFF	TGTGCCAGTAATGGTGGTACGAACACCGGGGAGCTGTTTTTT	TRBV19	few	TRBJ2-2	-
CASSQGRAVEQFF	TGCGCCAGCAGCCAAGGCAGGGCGGTTGAGCAGTTCTTC	TRBV4-1	-	TRBJ2-1	-
CASSPLGGTDLRETQYF	TGTGCCAGCAGCCCCCTTGGGGGGACAGACTTAAGGGAGACCCAGTACTTC	TRBV7-9	few	TRBJ2-5	-
CASSAGQISEAFF	TGTGCCAGTAGTGCGGGACAGATCAGTGAAGCTTTCTTT	TRBV19	-	TRBJ1-1	TRBD1
CSVSDADFRNTGELFF	TGCAGCGTTTCTGATGCGGACTTCCGGAACACCGGGGAGCTGTTTTTT	TRBV29-1	few	TRBJ2-2	-
CASRGTSGRNEQFF	TGTGCCAGCAGGGGGACTAGCGGTCGGAATGAGCAGTTCTTC	TRBV2	few	TRBJ2-1	TRBD2
CATSIIALRALNTEAFF	TGTGCCACCAGCATTATAGCACTCAGGGCCCTGAACACTGAAGCTTTCTTT	TRBV15	-	TRBJ1-1	-
CASSQDYGVDEQYF	TGCGCCAGCAGCCAAGATTATGGGGTTGACGAGCAGTACTTC	TRBV4-1	few	TRBJ2-7	-
CSASRTSGRAREQYF	TGCAGTGCTAGCCGTACTAGCGGGAGGGCCCGCGAGCAGTACTTC	TRBV20-1	many	TRBJ2-7	TRBD2
CASSHELAGYEQYF	TGTGCCAGCAGCCATGAACTAGCGGGCTACGAGCAGTACTTC	TRBV3-1	many	TRBJ2-7	TRBD2
CASRPFGQTEAFF	TGTGCCAGCAGACCGTTCGGACAGACTGAAGCTTTCTTT	TRBV6-1	many	TRBJ1-1	-